This T cell receptor (beta chain) is drawn from a study of beta chain features in type 1 diabetes. This clone was seen a few times. Antigen unknown. Overall study results and limits: TCRB CDR3 length was moderately but significantly reduced in all four CD4+ subsets of Type 1 diabetes patients. cDNA-based reads could over-represent cells with high TCR expression. Lower insertion and higher deletion counts appeared at VDJ junctions in type 1 diabetes patients.

Isolated RNA was reverse transcribed in full, so expressed TCRB transcripts were sequenced. Clones were read by immunoSEQ multiplex PCR, and TCRdb kept only the in-frame ones, dropping some. The repertoire holds 400,000 to 500,000 clones, with around 14% as singletons. CDR3 length: 14 residues. In germline, CDR1 is SGHRS, CDR2 YFSETQ. V was cut by 5 bases and J by 5 bases, with 16 bases left in between. Sequencing input: naive CD4+ T cells from blood. The V gene is TRBV5-1, the J gene TRBJ1-1; a weak D match, TRBD1 (6 bases). The clonotype originates from a man aged 30 to 39 in good health. DNA of the CDR3: TGCGCCAGCAGATCCCCCGGGGGCCAAACTGAAGCTTTCTTT. Amino acids: CASRSPGGQTEAFF.